This T cell receptor beta chain is from a study of cytomegalovirus exposure and HLA in healthy donors. Concerning this clone: Its antigen is not known.

The study, taken as a whole, reports: What a later analysis reportedly showed was that an Asian-associated ancestry cluster had fewer N-insertions than the approximately 700-donor mean.

Amplification used 60 Vbeta primers and 13 Jbeta primers. The method was immunoSEQ multiplex PCR; TCRdb's version includes in-frame clones alone and lacks a portion of them. The sample contains some 100,000 clones, roughly 74% of which appear only once. This sequence was found in a woman in her thirties or forties in good health and CMV-seronegative. Source material: PBMCs.

Written as DNA, the CDR3 is TGCAGCGTTGTTGACAGACAGAACACTGAAGCTTTCTTT. Protein sequence: CSVVDRQNTEAFF. This sequence joins TRBV29-1 and TRBJ1-1; a weak D match, TRBD1 (5 bases). V lost 4 bases to trimming and J lost 1 base, with 10 bases between them. The germline CDR1 and CDR2 sequences are SQVTM and ANQGSEA. This CDR3 spans 13 amino acids. Looking up the rest from reference TRBV29-1 and TRBJ1-1 gives the full variable domain: SAVISQKPSRDICQRGTSLTIQCQVDSQVTMMFWYRQQPGQSLTLIATANQGSEATYESGFVIDKFPISRPNLTFSTLTVSNMSPEDSSIYLCSVVDRQNTEAFFGQGTRLTVV.